This T cell receptor (beta chain) comes out of a study of blood T cell repertoires in COVID-19. As for the study in general: Italy, Spain and the United States were the sources of the convalescent and acute COVID-19 samples. Sample material is recorded as cDNA or gDNA derived from T cells, B-cell-depleted T cells, or PBMCs.

A Seattle source enrolled patients during active infection and followed them longitudinally. The CDR3 has 14 amino acids. The germline V gene encodes CDR1 LNHDA and CDR2 SQIVND (reference sequence). V lost 5 bases and J 4 bases, leaving 12 bases between the germline ends. Under the authors' procedure: Using reference gene primer amplification, nucleated cell counts were estimated. Assay used: immunoSEQ multiplex PCR; TCRdb lists only in-frame clones, some missing. D and trimming were read from the DNA, whereas the V and J calls and clone size are those reported in that table. The data hold over 250,000 clones, with 80% to 90% observed a single time.

The sequencing input was peripheral blood. This rearrangement joins TRBV19 to TRBJ1-5; no definite D call. The TCR comes from an older woman with COVID-19, enrolled during active disease. CDR3 nucleotides: TGTGCCAGTAGTCGGGAGTTAAGTAATCAGCCCCAGCATTTT. Encoded protein: CASSRELSNQPQHF.